These 23 T cell receptor beta chains were all obtained from the same sample, sequenced in a study of cytomegalovirus exposure and HLA in healthy donors. Clones were sequenced by immunoSEQ multiplex PCR, and TCRdb holds only the in-frame ones, with some missing. This sample has fewer than 200,000 clones, with 89% found just once. Source material: PBMCs. The receptor source for this set is a woman younger than 35 in good health and CMV-seropositive.

V and J are TRBV18 and TRBJ1-3, with D maybe TRBD1 (5 bases). V was pared by 3 bases and J by 2 bases, with 14 bases between. CDR3 length equals 16 residues. Germline loops: CDR1 KGHSH, CDR2 LQKENI. The CDR3 DNA reads TGTGCCAGCTCACCCTCCGGTTGGGGGGCTGGAAACACCATATATTTT. Translating it yields CASSPSGWGAGNTIYF. Based on the CDR3 plus reference TRBV18 and TRBJ1-3, the full variable domain is NAGVMQNPRHLVRRRGQEARLRCSPMKGHSHVYWYRQLPEEGLKFMVYLQKENIIDESGMPKERFSAEFPKEGPSILRIQQVVRGDSAAYFCASSPSGWGAGNTIYFGEGSWLTVV.

The chain employs TRBV19 and TRBJ2-1, with a tentative D call TRBD2 (6 bases). Germline CDR1 reads LNHDA; CDR2 reads SQIVND (reference sequence). The CDR3 is made up of 18 amino acids. The germline V and J ends were trimmed by 3 bases and 7 bases, with 25 bases remaining between them. For the CDR3, the DNA is TGTGCCAGTAGTATGGTGGCTTATGGCGGGACTCTAAGGAATGAGCAGTTCTTC. Residues: CASSMVAYGGTLRNEQFF.

J is TRBJ2-7 and V is TRBV21-1; the D call TRBD2 from the table was never checked on the DNA. TRBV21-1 constitutes a pseudogene. The CDR3 is 16 residues long. CDR3 sequence (DNA): TGTGCCAGCAGCAAAGTTAGGAGAGAGGGTTCCTACGAGCAGTACTTC. Translating it yields CASSKVRREGSYEQYF.

This chain uses TRBV27 with TRBJ1-3, with 7 bases lining up with TRBD1. The length of the CDR3 is 16 residues. Germline CDR1 MNHEY, CDR2 SMNVEV (reference sequence). The V and J ends lost 6 bases and 0 bases, in that order; junction bases with no gene match: 8. The CDR3 DNA follows: TGTGCCAGCAGGAGAGGGACAGCTTTCTCTGGAAACACCATATATTTT. Protein product: CASRRGTAFSGNTIYF.

The CDR3 nucleotides are TGTGCCAGCAGCCCCCTGGGGACTAGCGGGAGTGGAGAGCAGTACTTC. It is translated as CASSPLGTSGSGEQYF. The chain combines TRBV14 with TRBJ2-7, with 14 bases matching TRBD2. Germline values: CDR1 SGHDN, CDR2 FVKESK. V lost 4 bases to trimming and J lost 7 bases; unmatched junction nucleotides: 9. This CDR3 spans 16 amino acids.

The V and J genes are TRBV7-6 and TRBJ2-3, with TRBD1 identical over 9 bases. Germline V gene sequence: CDR1 SGHVS, CDR2 FNYEAQ. CDR3 length equals 14 residues. Trimming at V came to 7 bases and at J to 2 bases, leaving 4 bases not matched to a gene. The DNA of the CDR3 is TGTGCCAGCACCCGGGACAGGGTCACAGATACGCAGTATTTT. It yields the protein CASTRDRVTDTQYF.

The chain has TRBV6-1 and TRBJ2-7; D ambiguous. This CDR3 comprises 14 residues. CDR1 and CDR2 (germline): MNHNS, SASEGT. V was trimmed by 7 bases and J by 0 bases, leaving 13 bases between them. The CDR3: CASIFDISSYEQYF. Written as DNA, the CDR3 is TGTGCCAGCATCTTTGACATATCCTCCTACGAGCAGTACTTC.

The V gene is TRBV10-3, the J gene TRBJ2-7; 9 positions agree with TRBD2. Germline CDR1 is ENHRY and CDR2 is SYGVKD. V trimming: 3 bases; J trimming: 2 bases; junction bases outside the gene matches: 8. CDR3 size: 16 residues. This CDR3 is CAISDSGGTSTYEQYF. CDR3 sequence (DNA): TGTGCCATCAGTGATTCGGGCGGGACTAGCACCTACGAGCAGTACTTC.

The genes are TRBV27 and TRBJ2-5; TRBD1 agrees at 11 bases. Germline assignment: CDR1 MNHEY and CDR2 SMNVEV (reference sequence). V gave up 2 bases and J gave up 6 bases; unmatched junction bases: 2. This CDR3 contains 14 residues. The CDR3 DNA reads TGTGCCAGCAGTTTAGGGACAGGGGGAAAGACCCAGTACTTC. The encoded protein is CASSLGTGGKTQYF.

The rearrangement uses TRBV10-1 and TRBJ1-1, with a weak D call TRBD1 (6 bases). Germline CDR1 WNHNN, CDR2 SYGVQD (reference sequence). V shed 6 bases and J shed 3 bases, with 17 bases lying between them. The CDR3 contains 15 residues. The DNA of the CDR3 is TGCGCCAGCAGCGTAGCACAGGGCATGGACACTGAAGCTTTCTTT. Translated: CASSVAQGMDTEAFF.

The chain is built from TRBV18 and TRBJ2-3; 7 nucleotides match TRBD2. The germline V gene encodes CDR1 KGHSH and CDR2 LQKENI. The length of the CDR3 is 14 residues. After removal of 4 bases from V and 5 bases from J, the junction contained 6 bases not matched to a gene. The CDR3 coding sequence is TGTGCCAGCTCACTCGGACTAGAATTAGATACGCAGTATTTT. Protein sequence: CASSLGLELDTQYF.

Written as DNA, the CDR3 is TGTGCCTGGAGTATGGGACTAGCGGGAAGGGACGGGGAGCTGTTTTTT. Its protein is CAWSMGLAGRDGELFF. V is TRBV30 and J is TRBJ2-2; 13 positions agree with TRBD2. Germline CDR1 is GTSNPN and CDR2 is SVGIG (reference sequence). The J segment lost 7 bases and the V segment lost 2 bases, leaving 7 bases of the junction unmatched. This CDR3 contains 16 residues. The entire variable domain, with the rest obtained from reference TRBV30 and TRBJ2-2, is as follows: SQTIHQWPATLVQPVGSPLSLECTVEGTSNPNLYWYRQAAGRGLQLLFYSVGIGQISSEVPQNLSASRPQDRQFILSSKKLLLSDSGFYLCAWSMGLAGRDGELFFGEGSRLTVL.

This clone was picked up one time. V gene TRBV5-1 combines with J gene TRBJ1-5; the D gene is possibly TRBD1 (5 bases). The CDR3 sequence is 15 residues long. Trimming removed 9 bases from V and 2 bases from J, with 18 bases in between. CDR1 and CDR2 from the germline V gene are SGHRS and YFSETQ. The CDR3 protein is CANPRWGVGNQPQHF. CDR3 bases: TGCGCCAACCCACGGTGGGGGGTTGGCAATCAGCCCCAGCATTTT.

The chain uses TRBV30 and TRBJ2-5; D remains ambiguous. This CDR3 is 12 amino acids long. Germline CDR1 is GTSNPN and CDR2 is SVGIG (reference sequence). The V and J ends lost 0 bases and 5 bases respectively, with 7 bases between them. As DNA, the CDR3 is TGTGCCTGGAGTGTATCTAGGGAGACCCAGTACTTC. The encoded protein is CAWSVSRETQYF. The full variable domain, with the rest looked up from reference TRBV30 and TRBJ2-5, is SQTIHQWPATLVQPVGSPLSLECTVEGTSNPNLYWYRQAAGRGLQLLFYSVGIGQISSEVPQNLSASRPQDRQFILSSKKLLLSDSGFYLCAWSVSRETQYFGPGTRLLVL.

The CDR3 is CASSAPGGAGGLGANVLTF. The CDR3 DNA reads as TGTGCCAGCAGCGCCCCGGGAGGTGCGGGAGGTTTGGGGGCCAACGTCCTGACTTTC. The chain joins TRBV9 to TRBJ2-6; 8 bases fit TRBD2. V dropped 3 bases and J dropped 4; count of bases not matched to a gene: 15. CDR1 is SGDLS and CDR2 is YYNGEE in the germline V gene. The CDR3 contains 19 residues.

V and J are TRBV7-3 and TRBJ2-2; D possibly corresponds to TRBD2 (6 bases). Germline CDR1 is SGHTA and CDR2 is FQGTGA. The CDR3 covers 17 residues. V was trimmed by 5 bases and J by 0 bases, leaving 16 bases between them. The CDR3 here is CASSLLSGSANTGELFF. For the CDR3, the DNA is TGTGCCAGCAGCCTCCTCAGCGGGTCCGCGAACACCGGGGAGCTGTTTTTT. The full variable domain, with the rest looked up from reference TRBV7-3 and TRBJ2-2, is GAGVSQTPSNKVTEKGKYVELRCDPISGHTALYWYRQSLGQGPEFLIYFQGTGAADDSGLPNDRFFAVRPEGSVSTLKIQRTERGDSAVYLCASSLLSGSANTGELFFGEGSRLTVL.

This clone was seen a handful of times. V gene TRBV27 combines with J gene TRBJ2-1, with D possibly matching TRBD2 (5 bases). CDR1 and CDR2 (germline): MNHEY, SMNVEV (reference sequence). V was clipped by 5 bases and J by 0 bases, with 14 bases between them. The CDR3 is 16 residues long. For the CDR3, the DNA is TGTGCCAGCAGTCTCCTAACACGGGGCTCCTACAATGAGCAGTTCTTC. Its protein is CASSLLTRGSYNEQFF.

V is TRBV2 and J is TRBJ2-1; 7 bases are shared with TRBD1. The CDR3 covers 12 residues. From germline, CDR1 is SNHLY and CDR2 FYNNEI. The trim removed 6 bases at V and 6 bases at J, leaving 2 bases unmatched. The CDR3 DNA reads TGTGCCAGCAGAGGGGACAGCAATGAGCAGTTCTTC. Amino acids: CASRGDSNEQFF. The full variable domain, in which reference TRBV2 and TRBJ2-1 provide the parts outside the CDR3, is EPEVTQTPSHQVTQMGQEVILRCVPISNHLYFYWYRQILGQKVEFLVSFYNNEISEKSEIFDDQFSVERPDGSNFTLKIRSTKLEDSAMYFCASRGDSNEQFFGPGTRLTVL.

CDR3 in DNA: TGTGCCAGCAGTGAAGCGTCGGAGACCCAGTACTTC. It specifies CASSEASETQYF. The gene calls are TRBV6-1 and TRBJ2-5; no clear D. V was pared by 0 bases and J by 5 bases, with 4 bases between. Germline CDR1 is MNHNS and CDR2 is SASEGT. The CDR3 covers 12 residues.

The gene calls are TRBV7-6 and TRBJ2-2, with D tentatively TRBD2 (7 bases). Per the germline V gene, CDR1 is SGHVS and CDR2 is FNYEAQ. Trimming pared 4 bases from V and 4 bases from J, leaving 13 bases between. The CDR3 covers 15 residues. The CDR3 DNA sequence: TGTGCCAGCAGCTCCACAAGGGGGGGCACCGGGGAGCTGTTTTTT. Its translation: CASSSTRGGTGELFF.

This chain uses TRBV4-2 with TRBJ2-7; 8 bases match TRBD2. This CDR3 is built from 17 residues. V trimming: 4 bases; J trimming: 4 bases; junction bases outside the gene matches: 15. Germline lookup yields CDR1 LGHNA and CDR2 YNFKEQ. CDR3 protein: CASSPPGGAGALYEQYF. Here the CDR3 DNA reads TGTGCCAGCAGCCCCCCTGGCGGAGCGGGAGCACTATACGAGCAGTACTTC.

About this clone itself: One end of the junction varies from germline; a read error may be responsible. V gene TRBV7-8 combines with J gene TRBJ2-4, with 8 bases that match TRBD2. The CDR3 contains 13 residues. The germline V gene encodes CDR1 SGHVS and CDR2 FQNEAQ. The CDR3 coding sequence is TGTGCCAGCAGCTTAGGAGCGGGAGTTTCGGCGGACTTC. Amino acid sequence: CASSLGAGVSADF.

This sequence joins TRBV19 and TRBJ2-1; possibly TRBD1 for D (5 bases). Trimming took 2 bases from V and 10 from J, leaving 9 bases between them. Germline CDR1 reads LNHDA; CDR2 reads SQIVND (reference sequence). This CDR3 contains 12 residues. CDR3 region: CASSINPGEQFF. The CDR3 DNA is TGTGCCAGTAGTATAAATCCAGGGGAGCAGTTCTTC.